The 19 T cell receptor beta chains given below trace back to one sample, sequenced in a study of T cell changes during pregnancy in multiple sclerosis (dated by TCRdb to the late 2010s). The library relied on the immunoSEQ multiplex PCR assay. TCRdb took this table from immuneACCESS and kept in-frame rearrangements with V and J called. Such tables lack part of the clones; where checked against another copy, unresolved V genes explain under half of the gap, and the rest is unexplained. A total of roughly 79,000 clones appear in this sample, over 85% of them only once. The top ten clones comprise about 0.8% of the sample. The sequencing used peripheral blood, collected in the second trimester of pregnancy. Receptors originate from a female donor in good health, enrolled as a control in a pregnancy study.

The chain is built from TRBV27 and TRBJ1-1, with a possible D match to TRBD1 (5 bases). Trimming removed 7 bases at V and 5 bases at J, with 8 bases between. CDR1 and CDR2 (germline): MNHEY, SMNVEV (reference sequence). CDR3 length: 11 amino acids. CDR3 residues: CASMGGTEAFF. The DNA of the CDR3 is TGTGCCAGCATGGGGGGGACTGAAGCTTTCTTT.

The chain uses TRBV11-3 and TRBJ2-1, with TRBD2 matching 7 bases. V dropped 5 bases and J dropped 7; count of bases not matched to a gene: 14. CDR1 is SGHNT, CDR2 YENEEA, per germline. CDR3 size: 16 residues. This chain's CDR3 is CASSPTGGRGGNEQFF. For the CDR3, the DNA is TGTGCCAGCAGCCCAACTGGCGGGCGGGGAGGGAATGAGCAGTTCTTC.

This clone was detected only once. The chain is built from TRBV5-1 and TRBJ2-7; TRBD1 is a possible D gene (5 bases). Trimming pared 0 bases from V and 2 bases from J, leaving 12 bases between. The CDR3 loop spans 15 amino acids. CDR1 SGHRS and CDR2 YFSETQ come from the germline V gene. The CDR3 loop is CASSLAGQQAYEQYF. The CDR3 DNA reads TGCGCCAGCAGCTTGGCCGGGCAACAGGCCTACGAGCAGTACTTC.

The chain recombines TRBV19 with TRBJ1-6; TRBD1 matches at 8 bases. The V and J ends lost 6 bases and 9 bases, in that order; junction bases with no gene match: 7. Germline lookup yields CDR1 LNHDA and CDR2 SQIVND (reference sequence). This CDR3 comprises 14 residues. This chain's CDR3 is CASSSGQGGSPLHF. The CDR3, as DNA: TGTGCCAGTAGCTCAGGACAGGGTGGTTCACCCCTCCACTTT. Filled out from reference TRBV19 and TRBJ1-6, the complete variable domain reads DGGITQSPKYLFRKEGQNVTLSCEQNLNHDAMYWYRQDPGQGLRLIYYSQIVNDFQKGDIAEGYSVSREKKESFPLTVTSAQKNPTAFYLCASSSGQGGSPLHFGNGTRLTVT.

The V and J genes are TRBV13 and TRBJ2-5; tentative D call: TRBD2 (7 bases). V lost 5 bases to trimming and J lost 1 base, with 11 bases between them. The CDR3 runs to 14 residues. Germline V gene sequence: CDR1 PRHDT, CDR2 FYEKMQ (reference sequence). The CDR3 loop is CASSPRGAQETQYF. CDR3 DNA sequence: TGTGCCAGCAGCCCCCGGGGGGCCCAAGAGACCCAGTACTTC.

CDR3 loop: CASSQEHQGAYGYTF. Here the CDR3 DNA reads TGTGCCAGCAGCCAAGAACATCAGGGGGCGTATGGCTACACCTTC. This sequence joins TRBV4-2 and TRBJ1-2; TRBD1 agrees at 8 bases. Trimming cost V 0 bases and J 5 bases; bases outside gene matches: 5. The CDR3 covers 15 residues. CDR1 LGHNA and CDR2 YNFKEQ come from the germline V gene.

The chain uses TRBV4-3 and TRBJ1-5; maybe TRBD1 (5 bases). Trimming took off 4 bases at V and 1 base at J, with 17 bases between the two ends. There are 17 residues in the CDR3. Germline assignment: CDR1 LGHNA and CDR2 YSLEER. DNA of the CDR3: TGCGCCAGCAGCCCCGCGGCGGGCGGGGCGAGCAATCAGCCCCAGCATTTT. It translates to CASSPAAGGASNQPQHF.

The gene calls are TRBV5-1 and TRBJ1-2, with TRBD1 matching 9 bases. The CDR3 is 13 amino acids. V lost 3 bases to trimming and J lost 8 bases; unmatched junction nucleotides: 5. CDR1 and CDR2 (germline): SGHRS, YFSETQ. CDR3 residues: CASSSDRGYGYTF. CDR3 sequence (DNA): TGCGCCAGCAGCTCGGACAGGGGTTACGGCTACACCTTC. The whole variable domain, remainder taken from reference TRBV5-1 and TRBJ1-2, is KAGVTQTPRYLIKTRGQQVTLSCSPISGHRSVSWYQQTPGQGLQFLFEYFSETQRNKGNFPGRFSGRQFSNSRSEMNVSTLELGDSALYLCASSSDRGYGYTFGSGTRLTVV.

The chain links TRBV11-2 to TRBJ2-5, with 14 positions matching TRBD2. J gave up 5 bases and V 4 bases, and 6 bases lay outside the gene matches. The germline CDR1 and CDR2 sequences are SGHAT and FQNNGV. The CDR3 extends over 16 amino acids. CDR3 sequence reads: CASSWGTSGGGETQYF. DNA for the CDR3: TGTGCCAGCAGCTGGGGGACTAGCGGGGGAGGGGAGACCCAGTACTTC.

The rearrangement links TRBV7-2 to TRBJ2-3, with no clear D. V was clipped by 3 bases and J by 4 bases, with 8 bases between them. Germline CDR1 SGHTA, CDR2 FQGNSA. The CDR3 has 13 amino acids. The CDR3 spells CASSFSVADTQYF. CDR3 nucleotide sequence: TGTGCCAGCAGCTTTTCGGTTGCAGATACGCAGTATTTT. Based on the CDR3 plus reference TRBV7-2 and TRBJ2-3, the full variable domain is GAGVSQSPSNKVTEKGKDVELRCDPISGHTALYWYRQSLGQGLEFLIYFQGNSAPDKSGLPSDRFSAERTGGSVSTLTIQRTQQEDSAVYLCASSFSVADTQYFGPGTRLTVL.

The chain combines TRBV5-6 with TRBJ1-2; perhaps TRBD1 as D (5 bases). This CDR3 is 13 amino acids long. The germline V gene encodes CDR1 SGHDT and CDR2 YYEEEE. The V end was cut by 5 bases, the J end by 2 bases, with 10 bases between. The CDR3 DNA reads TGTGCCAGCAGTCTCGGGGGAAACTATGGCTACACCTTC. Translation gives CASSLGGNYGYTF.

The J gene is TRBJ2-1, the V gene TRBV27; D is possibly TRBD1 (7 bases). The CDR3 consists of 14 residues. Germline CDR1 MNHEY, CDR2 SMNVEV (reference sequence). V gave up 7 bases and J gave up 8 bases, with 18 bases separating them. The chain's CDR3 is CASTYRGTVDEQFF. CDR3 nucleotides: TGTGCCAGCACCTACCGGGGGACAGTCGATGAGCAGTTCTTC.

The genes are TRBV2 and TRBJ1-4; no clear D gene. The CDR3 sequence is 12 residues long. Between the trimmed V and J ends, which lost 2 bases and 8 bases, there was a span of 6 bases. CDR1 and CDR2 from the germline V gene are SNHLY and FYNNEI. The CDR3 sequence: CASSELREKLFF. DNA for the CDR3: TGTGCCAGCAGTGAACTGAGAGAAAAACTGTTTTTT.

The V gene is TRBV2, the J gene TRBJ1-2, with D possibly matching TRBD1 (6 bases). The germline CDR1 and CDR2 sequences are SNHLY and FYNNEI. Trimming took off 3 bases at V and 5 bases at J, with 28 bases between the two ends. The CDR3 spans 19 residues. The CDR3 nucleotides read TGTGCCAGCAGTGATTCGACGTTGGACACTCGACAGGATCTATATGGCTACACCTTC. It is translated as CASSDSTLDTRQDLYGYTF.

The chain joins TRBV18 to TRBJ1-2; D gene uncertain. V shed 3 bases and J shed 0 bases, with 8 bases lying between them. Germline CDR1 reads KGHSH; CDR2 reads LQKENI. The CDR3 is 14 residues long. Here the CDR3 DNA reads TGTGCCAGCTCACCCCCGCGTCCTAACTATGGCTACACCTTC. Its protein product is CASSPPRPNYGYTF.

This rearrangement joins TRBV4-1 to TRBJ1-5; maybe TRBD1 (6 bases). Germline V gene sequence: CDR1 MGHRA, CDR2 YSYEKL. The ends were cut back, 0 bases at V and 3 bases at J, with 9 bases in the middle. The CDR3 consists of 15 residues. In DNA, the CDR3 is TGCGCCAGCAGCCAAGAAGACAGGAACAATCAGCCCCAGCATTTT. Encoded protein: CASSQEDRNNQPQHF.

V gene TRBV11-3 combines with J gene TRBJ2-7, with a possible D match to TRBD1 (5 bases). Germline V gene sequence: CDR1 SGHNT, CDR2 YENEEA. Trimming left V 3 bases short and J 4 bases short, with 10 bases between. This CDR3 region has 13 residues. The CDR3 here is CASSFNQGYEQYF. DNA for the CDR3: TGTGCCAGCAGCTTCAATCAGGGATACGAGCAGTACTTC. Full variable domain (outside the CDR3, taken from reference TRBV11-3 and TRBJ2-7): EAGVVQSPRYKIIEKKQPVAFWCNPISGHNTLYWYLQNLGQGPELLIRYENEEAVDDSQLPKDRFSAERLKGVDSTLKIQPAELGDSAVYLCASSFNQGYEQYFGPGTRLTVT.

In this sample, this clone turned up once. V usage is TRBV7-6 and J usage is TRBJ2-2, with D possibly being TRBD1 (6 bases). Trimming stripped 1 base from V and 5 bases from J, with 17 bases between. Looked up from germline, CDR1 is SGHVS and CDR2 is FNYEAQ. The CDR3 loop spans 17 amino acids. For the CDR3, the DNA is TGTGCCAGCAGCTTAGTCCCCCTGGACAGTCTTACCGGGGAGCTGTTTTTT. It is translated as CASSLVPLDSLTGELFF.

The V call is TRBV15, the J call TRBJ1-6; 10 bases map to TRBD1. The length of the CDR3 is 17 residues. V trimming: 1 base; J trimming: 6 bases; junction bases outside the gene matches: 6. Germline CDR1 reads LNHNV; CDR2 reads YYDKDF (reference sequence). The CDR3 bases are TGTGCCACCAGCAGAGTACTGAGGACAGGGGGTAATTCACCCCTCCACTTT. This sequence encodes CATSRVLRTGGNSPLHF.